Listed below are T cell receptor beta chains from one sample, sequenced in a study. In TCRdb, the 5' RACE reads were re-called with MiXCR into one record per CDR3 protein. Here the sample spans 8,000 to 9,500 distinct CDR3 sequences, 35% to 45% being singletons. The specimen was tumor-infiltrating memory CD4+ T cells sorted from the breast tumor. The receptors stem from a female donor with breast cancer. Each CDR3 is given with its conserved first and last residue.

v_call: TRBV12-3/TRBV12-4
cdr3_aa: CASSFGGYSGANVLTF

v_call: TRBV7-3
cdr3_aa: CASTSDRDGEQFF

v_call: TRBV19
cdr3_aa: CASSSLGLALPDTQYF

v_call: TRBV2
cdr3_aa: CASSGLGTGAFF

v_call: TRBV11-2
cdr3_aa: CASSLARTQETQYF

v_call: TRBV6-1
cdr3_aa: CASSEERGIYQPQHF

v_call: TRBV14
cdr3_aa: CASSQDKGRKHEQFF

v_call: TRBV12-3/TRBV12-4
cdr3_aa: CVSGDRNYGCTF

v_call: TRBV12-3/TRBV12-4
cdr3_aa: CASSGQGARNQPQHF

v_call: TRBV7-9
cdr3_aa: CASSPHSSGRAYEQYF

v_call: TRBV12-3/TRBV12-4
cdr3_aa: CASSPQGWRRGYTF

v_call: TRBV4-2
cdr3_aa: CASSQRQEAAYEQYF

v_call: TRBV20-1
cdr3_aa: CSARDGKDSPNYGYTF

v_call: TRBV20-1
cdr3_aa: CSARDHSRGGQPQHF

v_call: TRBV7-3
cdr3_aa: CASSLLGSTDTQYF

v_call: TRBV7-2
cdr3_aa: CASSLAYIQGFSDTQYF

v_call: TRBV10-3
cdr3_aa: CAISEAKGALYEQYF

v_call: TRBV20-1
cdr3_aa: CSARTSGRLEQFF

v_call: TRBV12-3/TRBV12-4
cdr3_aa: CASSFFGSKNTIYF

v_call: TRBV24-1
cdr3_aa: CATSDLGLAGVSEQFF

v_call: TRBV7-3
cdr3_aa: CASSQLAGRTAGELFF

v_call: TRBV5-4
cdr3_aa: CASSLGQGSYNEQFF

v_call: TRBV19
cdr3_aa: CASSTNSGRYNEQFF

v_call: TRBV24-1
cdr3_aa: CATSDRSGVYNEQFF

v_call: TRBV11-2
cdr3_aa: CASSLGGPMNTEAFF

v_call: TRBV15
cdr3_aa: CATSRGVFSNQPQHF

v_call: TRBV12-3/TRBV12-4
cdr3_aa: CASSFVGAGNEKLFF

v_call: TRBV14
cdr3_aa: CASSRGLLQETQYF

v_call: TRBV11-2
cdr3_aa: CASVSGGQETQYF

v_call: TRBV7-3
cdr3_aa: CAGSSGQGVYNGQFF

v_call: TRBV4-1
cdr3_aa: CASSQLGLAGGLSTDTQYF

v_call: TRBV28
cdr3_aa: CASSLTGAYGYTF

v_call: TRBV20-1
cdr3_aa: CSARTGGDGGYTF

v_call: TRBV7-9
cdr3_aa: CASSLSGNLYEQYF

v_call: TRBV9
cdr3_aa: CASSPPGGMGETQYF

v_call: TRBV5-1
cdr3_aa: CASSLGTIYEQYF

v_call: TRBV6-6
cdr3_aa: CASSYSLQGAGDQFF

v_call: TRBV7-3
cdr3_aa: CASRSGSTDTQYF

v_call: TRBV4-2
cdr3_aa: CASSQADGEQFF

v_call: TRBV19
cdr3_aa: CASSKTSGLAGETQYF

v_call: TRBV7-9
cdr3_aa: CASSLTSVETQYF

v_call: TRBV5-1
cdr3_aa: CASSLTTGHRNTEASF

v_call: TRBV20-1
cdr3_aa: CSAETSGTGGYGYTF

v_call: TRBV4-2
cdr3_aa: CASSQAPDRGDIQYF

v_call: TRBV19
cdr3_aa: CASSIQGRSSYNSPLHF

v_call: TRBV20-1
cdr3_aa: CSASVVMGQETQYF

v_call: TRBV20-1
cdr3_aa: CSASRQVDNEQFF

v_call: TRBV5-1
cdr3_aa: CASSWERSYEQYF

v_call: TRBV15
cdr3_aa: CATSSFAIGTEAFF

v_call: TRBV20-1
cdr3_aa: CSASDRQAGADTQYF

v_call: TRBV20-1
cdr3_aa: CSARKWTSGIETQYF

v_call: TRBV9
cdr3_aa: CANLVRDRTYEQYF

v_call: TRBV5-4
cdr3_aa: CASSLGQSYEQYF